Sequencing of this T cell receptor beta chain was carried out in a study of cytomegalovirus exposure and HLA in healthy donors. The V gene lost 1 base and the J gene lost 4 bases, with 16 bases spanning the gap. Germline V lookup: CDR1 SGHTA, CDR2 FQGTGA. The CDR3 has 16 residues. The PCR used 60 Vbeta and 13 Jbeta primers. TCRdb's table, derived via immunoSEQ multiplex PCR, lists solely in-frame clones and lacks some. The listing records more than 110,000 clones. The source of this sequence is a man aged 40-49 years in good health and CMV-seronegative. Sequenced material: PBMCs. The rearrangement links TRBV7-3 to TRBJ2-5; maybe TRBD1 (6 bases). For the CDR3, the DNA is TGTGCCAGCAGCTTAAATGTGGGGGCTGGAGGAGAGACCCAGTACTTC. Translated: CASSLNVGAGGETQYF.